This TCR beta chain was sequenced during a study of shared clonotypes between healthy human individuals. CDR1 is SGHTA and CDR2 is FQGTGA in the germline V gene. CDR3 length equals 14 residues. Trimming left V 4 bases short and J 8 bases short, with 17 bases between. Using immunoSEQ multiplex PCR, the repertoire was profiled, and TCRdb retains in-frame clones only, with some absent. This table holds about 640,000 clones, roughly 78% found once. This chain joins TRBV7-3 and TRBJ1-2; no firm D call. The source of this sequence is a woman aged 25 to 39 in good health. Sequenced material: memory CD4+ T cells sorted from blood. The subset is: CD45RA-negative fraction. The CDR3 region has the DNA TGTGCCAGCAGCTCAAAACCGGGAAAGGGAGGCTACACCTTC. Its protein is CASSSKPGKGGYTF.